The 25 T cell receptor beta chains given below trace back to one sample, sequenced in a study of human T cells and chemical hapten exposure (dated by TCRdb to about 2021). Library preparation employed RACE. Sequencer: NextSeq 500. TCRdb reanalyzed the raw reads on its own, using fastp at Q25 for trimming and MiXCR for clone calling, and kept in-frame beta chains. Each entry merges the rows of one CDR3 protein and shows their most common DNA and genes. This sample holds about 120,000 distinct CDR3 sequences; over 9% were observed only once. Over 2% of the sample rests with the top ten. The time point label, as the study defines it: patch test 3, about 24 weeks after DPC sensitization. What this sample's treatment or condition label stands for: therapeutic diphenylcyclopropenone sensitization with weekly scalp DPC. Sequences were derived from whole blood, sampled in connection with sensitization to the hapten diphenylcyclopropenone (DPC). Receptor source: a woman aged 50 to 65 with alopecia areata. Some clones in this sample may be carry-over from other donors' samples.

Many counts were recorded for this clonotype. The chain links TRBV7-2 to TRBJ2-3, with D possibly being TRBD2 (6 bases). Per the germline V gene, CDR1 is SGHTA and CDR2 is FQGNSA. The CDR3 has 15 amino acids. The germline V and J ends were trimmed by 2 bases and 9 bases, with 18 bases remaining between them. CDR3 DNA sequence: TGTGCCAGCAGCTTACCCGGGGCTAGCGTGAGGACGCAGTATTTT. This translates into CASSLPGASVRTQYF.

CDR3 DNA sequence: TGTGCCAGCAGCCTAATCCCCGGGACCACAAATGAAAAACTGTTTTTT. Its protein product is CASSLIPGTTNEKLFF. The chain employs TRBV28 and TRBJ1-4, with D possibly being TRBD1 (5 bases). The CDR3 has 16 amino acids. V lost 6 bases and J lost 5, with 19 bases in between. Germline V gene sequence: CDR1 MDHEN, CDR2 SYDVKM.

This chain uses TRBV18 with TRBJ1-2; D call uncertain. Looked up from germline, CDR1 is KGHSH and CDR2 is LQKENI. Between the trimmed V and J ends, which lost 3 bases and 6 bases, there was a span of 17 bases. The CDR3 length is 15 residues. The CDR3 spells CASSPEPTAWNGYTF. The CDR3 DNA reads TGTGCCAGCTCACCCGAACCGACGGCTTGGAATGGCTACACCTTC.

This clonotype occurred a few times. The rearrangement links TRBV7-8 to TRBJ2-1, with D unclear. This CDR3 is built from 15 residues. The V end was cut by 0 bases, the J end by 9 bases, with 15 bases between. From germline, CDR1 is SGHVS and CDR2 FQNEAQ. DNA of the CDR3: TGTGCCAGCAGCTTAGCCCTTGATCCCTCCGGTGAGCAGTTCTTC. Protein product: CASSLALDPSGEQFF.

This clonotype was observed a few times. V usage is TRBV5-1 and J usage is TRBJ2-7; 7 nucleotides match TRBD1. Germline CDR1 and CDR2: SGHRS and YFSETQ. CDR3 length equals 14 residues. V dropped 3 bases and J dropped 0; count of bases not matched to a gene: 3. Here the CDR3 reads CASSSGQFSYEQYF. CDR3 DNA sequence: TGCGCCAGCAGCTCGGGACAGTTCTCCTACGAGCAGTACTTC.

This clonotype was recorded a few times. The chain has TRBV6-2 or TRBV6-3 and TRBJ1-4; D is unclear. The ends were cut back, 6 bases at V and 10 bases at J, with 18 bases in the middle. This CDR3 has 14 amino acids. Per the germline V gene, CDR1 is MNHEY and CDR2 is SVGEGT. CDR3 nucleotide sequence: TGTGCCAGCAGGAGCCCGGCCGGCCTGGGAAAACTGTTTTTT. Its protein is CASRSPAGLGKLFF.

The rearrangement joins TRBV6-5 to TRBJ1-6, with D uncertain. CDR1 MNHEY and CDR2 SVGAGI come from the germline V gene. The CDR3 totals 16 residues. The germline V and J ends were trimmed by 6 bases and 5 bases, with 17 bases remaining between them. CDR3 in amino acids: CASSPQKAWDNSPLHF. Written as DNA, the CDR3 is TGTGCCAGCAGCCCCCAAAAGGCTTGGGATAATTCACCCCTCCACTTT.

The chain joins TRBV4-2 to TRBJ1-2; perhaps TRBD1 as D (6 bases). V lost 6 bases and J 6 bases, leaving 11 bases between the germline ends. Germline V gene data show CDR1 as LGHNA and CDR2 as YNFKEQ. The CDR3 spans 12 residues. CDR3 in amino acids: CASRTGSDGYTF. The CDR3 coding sequence is TGTGCCAGCAGGACAGGAAGCGATGGCTACACCTTC.

This chain links TRBV9 with TRBJ2-1, with a tentative D call TRBD2 (5 bases). Germline assignment: CDR1 SGDLS and CDR2 YYNGEE. There are 15 residues in the CDR3. Trimming left V 0 bases short and J 2 bases short, with 9 bases between. CDR3 sequence reads: CASSVEQAAYNEQFF. CDR3 bases: TGTGCCAGCAGCGTAGAACAAGCGGCCTACAATGAGCAGTTCTTC.

In this sample, this clonotype turned up a few times. The chain has TRBV28 and TRBJ1-2; 11 nucleotides match TRBD1. The CDR3 consists of 15 residues. Germline V CDR1 and CDR2: MDHEN, SYDVKM. After removal of 3 bases from V and 6 bases from J, the junction contained 6 bases not matched to a gene. The CDR3 spells CASSLGQGGAHGYTF. DNA of the CDR3: TGTGCCAGCAGTTTGGGACAGGGGGGCGCCCATGGCTACACCTTC.

The chain links TRBV29-1 to TRBJ1-1; tentative D call: TRBD1 (5 bases). V was trimmed by 6 bases and J by 3 bases, leaving 17 bases between them. Germline V gene data show CDR1 as SQVTM and CDR2 as ANQGSEA. CDR3 size: 14 residues. The CDR3 nucleotides are TGCAGCGTAGAACATGGGACGTTGCACACTGAAGCTTTCTTT. Its translation: CSVEHGTLHTEAFF.

This clonotype was detected ten times or more. The V call is TRBV9, the J call TRBJ2-3, with 11 bases fitting TRBD1. The J segment lost 6 bases and the V segment lost 3 bases, leaving 6 bases of the junction unmatched. The CDR3 has 15 amino acids. Germline CDR1 SGDLS, CDR2 YYNGEE. The CDR3 is CASSGGQGDIDTQYF. CDR3 bases: TGTGCCAGCAGCGGGGGACAGGGGGACATCGATACGCAGTATTTT.

This clonotype was seen a few times. This chain links TRBV12-3 or TRBV12-4 with TRBJ1-4; D unresolved. This CDR3 contains 13 residues. V was clipped by 7 bases and J by 7 bases, with 13 bases between them. The CDR3, as DNA: TGTGCCAGCAATTCCGGCCGTAGTGAAAAACTGTTTTTT. It specifies CASNSGRSEKLFF.

This chain uses TRBV6-6 with TRBJ1-5, with a weak D call TRBD1 (6 bases). Germline-derived CDR1 and CDR2 are MNHNY and SVGAGI (reference sequence). This CDR3 region has 17 residues. Trimming left V 6 bases short and J 2 bases short, with 20 bases between. The CDR3 DNA reads as TGTGCCAGCAGCTATACACAGGGTAATGGGCGCAATCAGCCCCAGCATTTT. As protein: CASSYTQGNGRNQPQHF.

This clonotype has only one observation. The V gene is TRBV20-1, the J gene TRBJ2-3; D uncertain. The CDR3 sequence is 11 residues long. CDR1 and CDR2 from the germline V gene are DFQATT and SNEGSKA (reference sequence). Trimming removed 2 bases from V and 5 bases from J, with 5 bases in between. The CDR3 bases are TGCAGTGCTAGAACCCTAGATACGCAGTATTTT. Its protein is CSARTLDTQYF.

V is TRBV5-4 and J is TRBJ2-3, with D perhaps TRBD1 (5 bases). In germline, CDR1 is SGHNT, CDR2 YYREEE (reference sequence). With 5 bases removed from V and 1 base from J, the gap between germline ends came to 17 bases. The CDR3 is made up of 16 amino acids. Here the CDR3 DNA reads TGTGCCAGCAGGCCGGCAGGGAACCCTGGCACAGATACGCAGTATTTT. Its protein product is CASRPAGNPGTDTQYF.

This clonotype was detected many times. The J gene is TRBJ1-5, the V gene TRBV6-2 or TRBV6-3; D ambiguous. V was clipped by 6 bases and J by 4 bases, with 16 bases between them. CDR1 is MNHEY, CDR2 SVGEGT, per germline. The CDR3 is 15 amino acids. CDR3: CASSPGLGRNQPQHF. The CDR3 DNA reads as TGTGCCAGCAGCCCCGGTCTGGGCAGGAATCAGCCCCAGCATTTT.

Ten or more counts support this clonotype. In DNA, the CDR3 is TGTGCCACCAGTGATGGAACCGGGACAGGCCGCGCAGATACGCAGTATTTT. Amino acid sequence: CATSDGTGTGRADTQYF. The rearrangement links TRBV24-1 to TRBJ2-3, with 8 bases identical to TRBD1. The CDR3 contains 17 residues. The V and J ends lost 3 bases and 4 bases, in that order; junction bases with no gene match: 11. Germline CDR1 KGHDR, CDR2 SFDVKD.

The rearrangement joins TRBV20-1 to TRBJ1-5; 8 nucleotides agree with TRBD1. The CDR3 is made up of 16 amino acids. Per germline, CDR1 DFQATT and CDR2 SNEGSKA (reference sequence). Trimming removed 5 bases from V and 3 bases from J; junction bases left unmatched: 12. CDR3 DNA: TGCAGTGCTTACCGGACAGGGCTGGGATTCAATCAGCCCCAGCATTTT. It encodes CSAYRTGLGFNQPQHF.

This clonotype was seen ten or more times. This rearrangement joins TRBV29-1 to TRBJ2-1; TRBD1 matches 8 bases. Germline assignment: CDR1 SQVTM and CDR2 ANQGSEA. V lost 1 base and J lost 5; bases outside the gene matches: 7. This CDR3 comprises 15 residues. The CDR3 reads CSVEGGTGPDNEQFF. DNA for the CDR3: TGCAGCGTTGAAGGGGGGACAGGACCAGACAATGAGCAGTTCTTC.

V and J are TRBV14 and TRBJ2-3; 7 nucleotides match TRBD2. V was pared by 1 base and J by 3 bases, with 7 bases of the junction left unmatched. The CDR3 covers 16 residues. Germline V CDR1 and CDR2: SGHDN, FVKESK. The DNA for the CDR3 is TGTGCCAGCAGCCAAGTTTGGGGAGGGCCAACAGATACGCAGTATTTT. Translating gives CASSQVWGGPTDTQYF.

Ten or more counts support this clonotype. The chain carries TRBV7-2 and TRBJ2-2, with D possibly being TRBD1 or TRBD2 (5 bases each). This CDR3 has 16 amino acids. The V and J ends lost 6 bases and 1 base respectively, with 15 bases between them. The V gene's germline CDR1 is SGHTA and CDR2 FQGNSA. CDR3 DNA: TGTGCCAGCAGGTGGGGGTGGGGAGTGAACACCGGGGAGCTGTTTTTT. Translation gives CASRWGWGVNTGELFF. Full variable domain (rest looked up from reference TRBV7-2 and TRBJ2-2): GAGVSQSPSNKVTEKGKDVELRCDPISGHTALYWYRQSLGQGLEFLIYFQGNSAPDKSGLPSDRFSAERTGGSVSTLTIQRTQQEDSAVYLCASRWGWGVNTGELFFGEGSRLTVL.

This clonotype showed up just a few times. The chain has TRBV30 and TRBJ1-6; no firm D call. Trimming took 4 bases from V and 11 from J, leaving 9 bases between them. The CDR3 spans 11 residues. Germline assignment: CDR1 GTSNPN and CDR2 SVGIG (reference sequence). CDR3: CAWTNGTPLHF. CDR3 in DNA: TGTGCCTGGACAAATGGTACACCCCTCCACTTT.

Comment on this clonotype: A much more abundant neighbour one base away suggests this may be a read error. The V gene is TRBV12-3 or TRBV12-4, the J gene TRBJ2-7; D unclear. With 3 bases removed from V and 4 bases from J, the gap between germline ends came to 10 bases. This CDR3 has 13 amino acids. The CDR3 reads CASSFWSLYEQYF. CDR3 DNA sequence: TGTGCCAGCAGTTTTTGGAGTTTGTACGAGCAGTACTTC.

The table lists this clonotype with a few counts. This sequence joins TRBV7-2 and TRBJ1-6; D gene uncertain. V was trimmed by 5 bases and J by 4 bases, leaving 9 bases between them. Germline loops: CDR1 SGHTA, CDR2 FQGNSA. This CDR3 comprises 14 residues. The CDR3, as DNA: TGTGCCAGCAGCCCGTCACGGTATAATTCACCCCTCCACTTT. Amino acid sequence: CASSPSRYNSPLHF.